This TCR beta chain is from a study of cytomegalovirus exposure and HLA in healthy donors. Of note for this clone: The antigen remains unidentified.

There are 16 residues in the CDR3. V shed 0 bases, J shed 6 bases, and the junction held 10 bases outside the gene matches. Germline loops: CDR1 MNHNY, CDR2 SVGAGI (reference sequence). Libraries were prepared by immunoSEQ multiplex PCR; TCRdb keeps only in-frame clonotypes and omits some of them. The table shows 200,000 to 250,000 clones, with about 90% occurring only once. Study-level findings and limits: Specificity for CMV antigens was confirmed in vitro for a few of the CMV-associated chains. The tendency of first-cohort TCR clusters to co-occur in the 90 to 150 validation repertoires was the finding of a later analysis.

It was the approximately 130-subject validation cohort, separate from the approximately 620-subject first cohort, to which the donors belonged. The clonotype was recovered from a man between 18 and 29 years old in good health and CMV-seropositive. Sequencing was performed on PBMCs. V and J are TRBV6-6 and TRBJ1-1; 7 positions agree with TRBD1. The CDR3 DNA sequence: TGTGCCAGCAGTTACTCGAGACAGGGCGGTTTGGCTGAAGCTTTCTTT. Its protein is CASSYSRQGGLAEAFF.